This entry concerns a single T cell receptor beta chain. This clone was observed at least ten times. Its antigen target is currently unknown. Base qualities are not at hand, and no much larger clone is one base apart. Healthy HIV-negative adults with no recently reported acute infections or vaccinations were included as donors. All donors were Caucasian adults living in Nashville, Tennessee, USA. CD4+ T cells were enriched by magnetic negative selection, after which naive cells were positively selected on CD45RA and the negative fraction was taken as the memory subset. Blood was obtained by leukapheresis, after which PBMCs were separated by Ficoll-Histopaque density gradient centrifugation and cryopreserved in liquid nitrogen vapor phase. Analytical flow cytometry was used to check the purity and quantity of every magnetically sorted T cell population. From each sorted fraction, genomic DNA was isolated and quantified by UV absorbance on a Nanodrop 2000c.

The data are from a study of shared clonotypes between healthy human individuals (dated by TCRdb to the early 2020s). For the wider study: The cohort comprised a couple of women and a few men aged 18 to 49 years. Per donor, three plates each were used for CD4 naive and CD4 memory, two for CD8 naive, and one for CD8 memory. Leukapheresis yielded between about 0.9 and 9.5 billion PBMCs per donor. Libraries were prepared and TCR repertoires were sequenced by different laboratories using diverse techniques, in order to increase sequencing depth and limit assay-specific biases. The study deeply sequenced blood TCR repertoires of about 5 healthy adults to estimate repertoire size and the extent of clonotype sharing between individuals.

On the study overall, not on this receptor specifically: The genetic and exposure-history diversity represented was limited by the small number of donors. Sampling was restricted to blood, and TCR repertoires in tissues likely differ from the TCR repertoires found in blood. Pairwise subsampling led to the expectation that sequencing depth would affect the degree of clonotype sharing among donors. Higher generation probabilities were observed for clonotypes shared by all four sorted-subset donors than for non-shared clonotypes. Naive subsets generally had larger estimated clonotype richness than memory subsets. Even with the large sequencing depth, rarefaction of the sorted-subset datasets indicated that sequencing was incomplete. About 5% of naive CD4, 3% to 4% of naive CD8, 2% to 2.5% of memory CD4, and 0.4% of memory CD8 clonotypes were shared across several donors.

Using the deep immunoSEQ assay, TCR CDR3 regions were amplified from genomic DNA by multiplex PCR. For each cell subset, the extracted genomic DNA was distributed evenly across all wells of several immunoSEQ 96-well plates, and each plate served as one replicate. Each replicate PCR for sorted subsets received roughly 0.2 ug genomic DNA, equal to 30,000 or so T cell genomes. Purified libraries were measured with a Qubit 3.0 fluorometer, size-checked on a Bioanalyzer 2100, and measured again with the KAPA Library Quantification kit. Every immunoSEQ 96-well plate was sequenced on a dedicated single-read 150-cycle Illumina NextSeq 550 flow cell. In the source study's methods: Because only junctional sequences without quality scores were contained in the immunoSEQ output, filtering matching that applied to full-length reads could not be performed. Sequences were annotated with PyIR, a Python wrapper for IgBLAST v1.9, using IMGT germline references to assign V/J genes and CDR3. Reads were removed for weak V/J assignments (E-value above 1e-6), missing CDR3, stop codons, out-of-frame junctions, or ambiguous translated residues. V3J clonotypes were defined as sequences sharing the same inferred V gene, J gene, and CDR3 amino acid sequence. Percentage overlap between repertoires was computed as shared unique clonotypes divided by the size of the smaller repertoire. Three approaches were used to assess repertoire richness: RTK rarefaction, the Chao1 estimator, and Recon v2.1 estimates of unobserved clonotypes. Generation probabilities were computed with OLGA for all TCRbeta clonotypes obtained by the gDNA method from several donors. TCRdb took over this immuneACCESS table, retaining in-frame rearrangements with V and J assigned. Such tables are incomplete; in checked studies, under half of the missing clones stem from an unresolved V gene, and the remainder is unexplained. From that table come the V and J calls and clone size; the DNA was used to work out D and trimming. A total of about 1 million clones appear in this sample, 70% to 80% of them only once. Clones ranked in the top ten supply nearly 1.5% of the sample.

The CDR3 runs 14 amino acids, cysteine and phenylalanine included. Just the 42-base CDR3 DNA is kept, in frame starting at base 1. CDR1 SGHVS and CDR2 FQNEAQ are derived from the germline V gene. From V the trimming removes 1 base and from J it removes 8 bases, while the gene matches leave 4 bases of the junction unaccounted for. The rearrangement combines TRBV7-8 with TRBJ1-4, and 7 junction bases match TRBD1. This TCR was sampled from a man aged 18 to 29 in good health. The sequencing input was memory CD4+ T cells sorted from blood. This specimen's cell subset or site label, per the study, means: CD45RA-negative fraction. At the DNA level, the sequence is TGTGCCAGCAGCTTAGGGACAGGATACGAAAAACTGTTTTTT. Translation gives CASSLGTGYEKLFF.